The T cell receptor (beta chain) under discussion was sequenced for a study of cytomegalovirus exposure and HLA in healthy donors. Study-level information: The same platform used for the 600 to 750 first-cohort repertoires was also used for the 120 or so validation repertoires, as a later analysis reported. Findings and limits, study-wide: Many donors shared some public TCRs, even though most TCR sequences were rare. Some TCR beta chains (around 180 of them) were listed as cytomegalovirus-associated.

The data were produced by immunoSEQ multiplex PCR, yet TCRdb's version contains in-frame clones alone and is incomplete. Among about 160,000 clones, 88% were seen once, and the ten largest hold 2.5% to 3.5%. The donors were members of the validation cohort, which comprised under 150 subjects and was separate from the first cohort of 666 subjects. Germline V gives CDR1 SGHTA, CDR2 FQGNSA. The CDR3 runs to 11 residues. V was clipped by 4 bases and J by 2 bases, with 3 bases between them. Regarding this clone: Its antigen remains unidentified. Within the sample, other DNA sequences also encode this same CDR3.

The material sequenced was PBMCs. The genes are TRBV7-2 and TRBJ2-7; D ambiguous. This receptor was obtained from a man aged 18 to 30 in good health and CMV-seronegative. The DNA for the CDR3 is TGTGCCAGCAGCTCCACCTACGAGCAGTACTTC. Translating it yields CASSSTYEQYF.